The entry below gives a single T cell receptor beta chain sequence along with its context. This clonotype was observed at least ten times. The antigen this receptor binds is unknown. No much larger clone exists at a distance of one base, and base qualities are not known. These data originate in a study of T cells after yellow fever vaccination (dated by TCRdb to about 2019). With regard to the full study: Libraries from fractions with low cell numbers were prepared with the SMART-Seq v4 Ultra Low Input RNA kit. To follow T-cell clones before and after both primary and booster YFV17D yellow fever vaccination, bulk TCR alpha and beta repertoires underwent longitudinal sequencing. Two healthy male donors, one aged 18 to 29 and one aged 30 to 40 years, made up the cohort. Blood was drawn at multiple timepoints before and after primary and secondary immunization, with bulk PBMC replicates and cell subsets isolated. Broad study findings and their caveats: FACS-sorted repertoires could contain abundant contaminating clonotypes from the bulk population, so computational filtering was required. The secondary T-cell response was found to be weaker but faster than the primary response, with a peak reached on day 5 rather than on day 15. A small share of clonotypes was detected in both CD4 and CD8 compartments, with the overlap likely arising from convergent recombination. The study included only a couple of donors, which limits how far the findings can be generalized. Most clones expanded after primary vaccination (approximately 97% of CD4 and roughly 88% of CD8) were re-detected after the booster, suggesting that broad memory maintenance occurred.

TCR cDNA was made using 5'RACE template switching, a step that added a universal primer site and unique molecular identifiers. cDNA synthesis was primed from both the TCR alpha and TCR beta constant segments. Libraries were amplified in two PCR steps, with sample barcodes and sequencing adapters added in the second step. Libraries were sequenced on Illumina HiSeq 2500 (2x100 bp) or NovaSeq (2x150 bp). The authors' pipeline ran thus. MIGEC was used to demultiplex reads and collapse the reads into UMI consensus sequences, and MiXCR was used for V(D)J alignment. Using edgeR on replicate PBMC samples, clonotypes were called vaccine-responding if FDR was below 0.01 and the log2 fold change was above 5 up to day 15. Bulk clonotypes were assigned CD4 or CD8 identity according to which sequenced CD4 or CD8 repertoire held them at higher abundance. TCRdb reprocessed the public reads (quality trimming at Q25 with fastp, clone calling with MiXCR) and kept in-frame beta chains. When rows share a CDR3 protein, they turn into one entry using the most common DNA and genes. The V and J calls come from TCRdb's annotation, not from the publication. The sample has just under 600,000 distinct CDR3 sequences on record, 13% of them singletons. The ten largest make up over 12% of the sample.

According to the germline V gene (reference sequence), CDR1 reads SEHNR and CDR2 reads FQNEAQ. The CDR3 contains 15 residues, cysteine and phenylalanine counted. CDR3 DNA is the only sequence kept; it has 45 bases, read in frame from the first base. V is pared back by 0 bases and J by 1 base, with 9 bases lying between the germline termini. The sample's treatment or condition label, decoded: live attenuated yellow fever vaccine strain. Two biological replicates of bulk PBMCs were collected at each blood-draw timepoint. PBMCs were isolated from peripheral blood using a standard Ficoll-Paque protocol. RNA was extracted with TriZol from bulk PBMCs, CD4 and CD8 fractions, and dextramer-positive and dextramer-negative fractions.

Material: PBMCs, obtained on the day of the yellow fever booster vaccination. In this chain, TRBV7-9 is recombined with TRBJ1-1; TRBD1 is possibly the D segment (5 matching bases). This receptor was taken from a man aged 25-45 years who received the YFV17D yellow fever vaccine. This receptor carries the CDR3 CASSLAGLTNTEAFF. Here is the DNA: TGTGCCAGCAGCTTAGCGGGACTTACGAACACTGAAGCTTTCTTT.